This T cell receptor (beta chain) was sequenced during a study of T cell repertoires in cytomegalovirus infection (dated by TCRdb to between 2019 and 2020). A note on the overall study: Because public TCR beta signatures pointed to carriage of CMV infection together with the matching HLA type, the HLA type of each donor mattered for the analysis. The study at large found these results: The ex vivo response was dominated by HLA-C-restricted CMV-specific TCR beta clonotypes, and the single most frequent clonotype in two of eight donors was supplied by these HLA-C-restricted clonotypes. In both this cohort and an independent roughly 400-donor cohort, the cumulative frequency of public TCR beta family members distinguished carriers of CMV infection plus the relevant HLA type.

Sequencing used an Illumina HiSeq 1500. TCRdb reanalyzed the raw reads on its own, using fastp at Q25 for trimming and MiXCR for clone calling, and kept in-frame beta chains. Under each unique CDR3 protein, matching rows form one entry showing the most common genes and DNA. This sample is represented by more than 85,000 distinct CDR3 sequences; under 25% of them were singletons. The ten top clones hold around 40% of the sample. The sample holds many counts of this clonotype. Its antigen is not yet known. The sample holds no much larger clone one base away, and base qualities are not on file. Taken from cysteine to phenylalanine, the CDR3 has 17 residues. The CDR3 DNA has 51 bases and is translated from base 1. CDR1 and CDR2 were assigned from the germline V gene as SGHVS and FQNEAQ. The V and J ends are trimmed by 0 bases and 0 bases, leaving 15 bases between them.

The clonotype originates from a human donor in good health (CMV status not recorded). Some clones in this sample may be carry-over from other donors' samples. The sequenced material came from CD8+ T cells from PBMCs. The chain joins TRBV7-8 to TRBJ2-7, with an unclear D gene assignment. CDR3 reads: CASSLASSAIASYEQYF. The nucleotide sequence reads as follows: TGTGCCAGCAGCTTAGCGTCCTCAGCCATCGCCTCCTACGAGCAGTACTTC. Extended through the reference TRBV7-8 and TRBJ2-7 proteins, this CDR3 yields the full variable domain: GAGVSQSPRYKVAKRGQDVALRCDPISGHVSLFWYQQALGQGPEFLTYFQNEAQLDKSGLPSDRFFAERPEGSVSTLKIQRTQQEDSAVYLCASSLASSAIASYEQYFGPGTRLTVT.